These 7 T cell receptor beta chains share one sample of origin, sequenced in a study of CD8 T cells in ankylosing spondylitis. The study, taken as a whole, reports: Typical of ankylosing spondylitis blood, it appeared, was a TCR beta motif of eight highly homologous variants.

Their recognized antigens are unknown. A single record per CDR3 protein comes from TCRdb applying MiXCR to the 5' RACE reads. The sample records around 390,000 distinct CDR3 sequences, 20% to 25% being singletons. The sample taken for sequencing was blood, either unsorted or a sorted T cell fraction (not recorded which). The receptors come from a male donor with ankylosing spondylitis.

The chain is built from TRBV12-3 or TRBV12-4 and TRBJ1-1, with 9 bases matching TRBD1. Trimming removed 5 bases from V and 5 bases from J; junction bases left unmatched: 12. This CDR3 contains 16 residues. This CDR3 reads CASSLLPGQGVTEAFF. The CDR3 DNA reads as TGTGCCAGCAGTCTACTACCGGGACAGGGTGTAACTGAAGCTTTCTTT.

This clonotype was observed a handful of times. The chain joins TRBV5-1 to TRBJ1-1; no firm D call. CDR3 length: 15 residues. V lost 0 bases, J lost 1 base, and 10 bases lay in between. Germline CDR1 and CDR2: SGHRS and YFSETQ. Written as DNA, the CDR3 is TGCGCCAGCAGCTTGGTAATAGGGCAGAACACTGAAGCTTTCTTT. The encoded protein is CASSLVIGQNTEAFF.

The chain couples TRBV20-1 to TRBJ2-1; D gene unclear. Per the germline V gene, CDR1 is DFQATT and CDR2 is SNEGSKA (reference sequence). The CDR3 extends over 16 amino acids. V was pared by 6 bases and J by 0 bases, with 18 bases between. DNA of the CDR3: TGCAGTGCGGTAGGCTCCCAGGCAACCTCCTACAATGAGCAGTTCTTC. Amino acid sequence: CSAVGSQATSYNEQFF.

The chain is built from TRBV19 and TRBJ2-5, with TRBD2 identical over 9 bases. Germline CDR1 is LNHDA and CDR2 is SQIVND (reference sequence). CDR3 length equals 14 residues. Unmatched junction bases numbered 7, after V lost 7 bases and J lost 4 bases. The CDR3 sequence: CASKAGGGAETQYF. The CDR3 DNA reads as TGTGCCAGTAAGGCGGGAGGGGGTGCAGAGACCCAGTACTTC.

A few counts support this clonotype. The gene calls are TRBV7-2 and TRBJ1-5, with D perhaps matching TRBD1 (6 bases). The CDR3 has 15 amino acids. With 1 base removed from V and 7 bases from J, the gap between germline ends came to 14 bases. Looked up from germline, CDR1 is SGHTA and CDR2 is FQGNSA. The CDR3 DNA reads TGTGCCAGCAGCTTAGTTCGGGGGCTCCAACAGCCCCAGCATTTT. It specifies CASSLVRGLQQPQHF.

This clonotype was seen repeatedly, ten times or more. The chain combines TRBV29-1 with TRBJ2-1; possibly TRBD2 for D (5 bases). This CDR3 is 17 amino acids long. V lost 6 bases and J lost 5, with 26 bases in between. Germline CDR1 and CDR2: SQVTM and ANQGSEA. DNA for the CDR3: TGCAGCGTGGGCGTGGACTGGTTATTGAGGGCTGACAATGAGCAGTTCTTC. As protein: CSVGVDWLLRADNEQFF.

The sample holds a few counts of this clonotype. The CDR3 DNA sequence: TGCGCCAGCAGCGCTATACAGGGACAGCAGCCCCAGCATTTT. It codes for CASSAIQGQQPQHF. The chain joins TRBV5-1 to TRBJ1-5, with 7 bases matching TRBD1. The CDR3 runs 14 residues. With V trimmed by 4 bases and J by 7 bases, 8 bases remained unmatched. Germline V gene lookup returns CDR1 SGHRS and CDR2 YFSETQ.